The 5 T cell receptor beta chains below all came from one sample that was sequenced in a study of T cells in Graves' hyperthyroidism and ophthalmopathy. Amplified regions were TCR beta CDR3 sequences from RNA transcripts. The HTBI primer set served for first-round RT-PCR of the TCR CDR3. TCRdb passed the multiplex PCR reads through MiXCR, listing each CDR3 protein once. The sample has roughly 200,000 distinct CDR3 sequences, about a sixth seen once. The sequenced material came from blood. These receptors all stem from a woman aged 45-65 years with Graves' hyperthyroidism.

The sample holds many counts of this clonotype. The genes are TRBV6-5 and TRBJ1-2; maybe TRBD1 (6 bases). The CDR3 is made up of 14 amino acids. V lost 0 bases, J lost 3 bases, and 8 bases lay in between. Germline lookup yields CDR1 MNHEY and CDR2 SVGAGI. As DNA, the CDR3 is TGTGCCAGCAGTTACTCGGCAGGGGACTATGGCTACACCTTC. Amino acids: CASSYSAGDYGYTF.

This clonotype came up many times. The chain uses TRBV20-1 and TRBJ2-7; 11 nucleotides agree with TRBD2. V gave up 6 bases and J gave up 4 bases; unmatched junction bases: 11. The CDR3 has 15 amino acids. Germline V gene sequence: CDR1 DFQATT, CDR2 SNEGSKA (reference sequence). CDR3 sequence reads: CSAILPGLAAYEQYF. In DNA form, the CDR3 reads TGCAGTGCCATTCTACCGGGACTAGCGGCGTACGAGCAGTACTTC.

The chain joins TRBV4-1 to TRBJ2-7; D remains unclear. CDR1 and CDR2 (germline): MGHRA, YSYEKL. The ends were cut back, 1 base at V and 0 bases at J, with 13 bases in the middle. The CDR3 spans 16 residues. The CDR3, as DNA: TGCGCCAGCAGCCAAGTAGGCGGCGGCGCCTCCTACGAGCAGTACTTC. This translates into CASSQVGGGASYEQYF.

This clonotype was found many times. V is TRBV20-1 and J is TRBJ2-7; TRBD2 matches at 9 bases. The CDR3 sequence is 14 residues long. V dropped 3 bases and J dropped 5; count of bases not matched to a gene: 8. CDR1 is DFQATT and CDR2 is SNEGSKA in the germline V gene (reference sequence). CDR3 sequence reads: CSARDLAGFHEQYF. The CDR3, as DNA: TGCAGTGCTAGGGATCTAGCGGGATTCCACGAGCAGTACTTC.

With respect to this clonotype: A much larger clone is a single base away; this may be a read error. The CDR3 DNA reads as TGCAGTGCTAAGGGACTAGCGGCCTACAGTGAGCAGTTCTTC. Protein: CSAKGLAAYSEQFF. The rearrangement joins TRBV20-1 to TRBJ2-1; 11 bases match TRBD2. Germline-derived CDR1 and CDR2 are DFQATT and SNEGSKA (reference sequence). The CDR3 extends over 14 amino acids.